Detailed here is one T cell receptor beta chain. The repertoire was sequenced with immunoSEQ multiplex PCR; TCRdb's copy has only in-frame clones and lacks some. The sample has 400,000 to 500,000 clones; 75% to 90% are singletons. The CDR3 spans 16 residues. The germline CDR1 and CDR2 sequences are SEHNR and FQNEAQ (reference sequence). V dropped 4 bases and J dropped 8; count of bases not matched to a gene: 10. This sample is part of a study of blood T cell repertoires in COVID-19. The sample taken for sequencing was peripheral blood. The sequence derives from a woman aged 25-40 years with active or convalescent COVID-19. The chain carries TRBV7-9 and TRBJ2-2, with TRBD1 matching over 10 bases. CDR3 in amino acids: CASSSKPGQGFGELFF. In DNA, the CDR3 is TGTGCCAGCAGCTCCAAACCGGGACAGGGGTTTGGGGAGCTGTTTTTT. Looking up the rest from reference TRBV7-9 and TRBJ2-2 gives the full variable domain: DTGVSQNPRHKITKRGQNVTFRCDPISEHNRLYWYRQTLGQGPEFLTYFQNEAQLEKSRLLSDRFSAERPKGSFSTLEIQRTEQGDSAMYLCASSSKPGQGFGELFFGEGSRLTVL.